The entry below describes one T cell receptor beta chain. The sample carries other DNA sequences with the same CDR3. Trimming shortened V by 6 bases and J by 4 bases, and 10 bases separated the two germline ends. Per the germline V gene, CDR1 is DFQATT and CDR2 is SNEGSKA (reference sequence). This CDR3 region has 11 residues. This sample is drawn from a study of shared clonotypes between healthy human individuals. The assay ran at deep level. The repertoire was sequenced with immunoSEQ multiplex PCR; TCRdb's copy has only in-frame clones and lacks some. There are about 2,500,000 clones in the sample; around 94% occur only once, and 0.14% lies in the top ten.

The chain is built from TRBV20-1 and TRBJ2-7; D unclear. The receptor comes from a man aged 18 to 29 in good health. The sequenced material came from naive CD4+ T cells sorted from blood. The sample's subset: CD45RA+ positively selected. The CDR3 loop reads CSASYLYEQYF. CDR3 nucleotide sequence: TGCAGTGCAAGTTACCTTTACGAGCAGTACTTC.